The entry that follows covers one T cell receptor (beta chain) sequence. The protocol was immunoSEQ multiplex PCR, while the TCRdb copy is restricted to in-frame clones and leaves out a portion. This sample has more than 70,000 clones, with 91% found just once. These data are taken from a study of OX40 agonist ivuxolimab in advanced cancers. In the study overall: Dose-escalation subjects each had hepatocellular carcinoma, melanoma, renal cell or head and neck cancer.

This CDR3 contains 14 residues. CDR1 is SGDLS, CDR2 YYNGEE, per germline. V trimming: 3 bases; J trimming: 9 bases; junction bases outside the gene matches: 8. Blood sampling was done at baseline, cycle 4 day 1, and cycle 7 day 1. The V gene is TRBV9, the J gene TRBJ1-3; 8 bases fit TRBD1. The material sequenced was CD4+ or CD8+ T cells sorted from blood, taken in a trial of the OX40 agonist ivuxolimab. This sequence originates from an adult with an advanced solid tumor such as melanoma, head and neck, liver or kidney cancer. The CDR3, as DNA: TGTGCCAGCAGCGCAGGACAGGGCCAGGGCACCATATATTTT. It codes for CASSAGQGQGTIYF.